These 12 T cell receptor beta chains were sequenced from one sample in a study of T cells after posttransplantation cyclophosphamide listed by TCRdb under 2016. Libraries were built with the immunoSEQ multiplex PCR assay. Held by TCRdb, this immuneACCESS table contains in-frame sequences only and omits some clones. Under half of the omission traces to an unresolved V gene where checked; the cause of the rest is unknown. This sample comprises approximately 3,100 clones, more than 80% of them detected only once. 7% of the sample is held by the ten biggest clonotypes. Taken with the paper, the label for treatment or condition translates to: high-dose cyclophosphamide on days +3 and +4 as single-agent GVHD prophylaxis. Busulfan and fludarabine conditioning, a related or unrelated marrow graft, and cyclophosphamide on days +3 and +4 were given to PTCy patients. This sample comprised PBMCs, obtained after allogeneic stem cell transplant with posttransplant cyclophosphamide. The receptor set was obtained from a female patient aged 50-59 years who received an allogeneic stem cell transplant from an unrelated donor, was CMV-positive, and had acute and chronic GVHD. Following a transplant, a fraction of the T cells may be traceable to the graft donor.

The gene calls are TRBV28 and TRBJ1-2; D is uncertain. Trimming removed 4 bases at V and 8 bases at J, with 8 bases between. Germline V gene data show CDR1 as MDHEN and CDR2 as SYDVKM. This CDR3 has 11 residues. The chain's CDR3 is CASSWERGYTF. The DNA of the CDR3 is TGTGCCAGCAGTTGGGAGAGGGGCTACACCTTC.

V is TRBV5-1 and J is TRBJ2-7; possible D gene TRBD2, 6 bases. The length of the CDR3 is 15 residues. Germline V lookup: CDR1 SGHRS, CDR2 YFSETQ. Between the trimmed V and J ends, which lost 4 bases and 5 bases, there was a span of 19 bases. The CDR3 protein is CASSGGDQNWHEQYF. CDR3 sequence (DNA): TGCGCCAGCAGCGGCGGGGACCAAAATTGGCACGAGCAGTACTTC.

This chain uses TRBV7-9 with TRBJ2-3, with D unclear. V was trimmed by 0 bases and J by 6 bases, leaving 22 bases between them. Germline V gene data show CDR1 as SEHNR and CDR2 as FQNEAQ (reference sequence). The CDR3 has 18 amino acids. CDR3 amino acids: CASSLARHKPRPGDTQYF. The CDR3 DNA is TGTGCCAGCAGCTTAGCGCGCCACAAACCAAGGCCAGGTGATACGCAGTATTTT.

The chain is built from TRBV28 and TRBJ2-2; 11 positions agree with TRBD1. This CDR3 comprises 18 residues. CDR1 MDHEN and CDR2 SYDVKM come from the germline V gene. V was clipped by 3 bases and J by 6 bases; unmatched bases: 12. DNA for the CDR3: TGTGCCAGCAGTTTTTCGGGACAGGGGGATGTTCTGGCCGGGGAGCTGTTTTTT. Amino acids: CASSFSGQGDVLAGELFF.

The rearrangement joins TRBV11-3 to TRBJ2-7; 9 bases line up with TRBD1. Germline CDR1 SGHNT, CDR2 YENEEA. The CDR3 is 16 amino acids. V shed 3 bases, J shed 3 bases, and the junction held 9 bases outside the gene matches. CDR3 region: CASSFGQGFENYEQYF. As DNA, the CDR3 is TGTGCCAGCAGCTTTGGACAGGGGTTCGAGAACTACGAGCAGTACTTC.

The chain combines TRBV9 with TRBJ2-3; D is possibly TRBD1 (5 bases). There are 17 residues in the CDR3. Trimming pared 4 bases from V and 0 bases from J, leaving 18 bases between. Germline V gene sequence: CDR1 SGDLS, CDR2 YYNGEE. CDR3 region: CASSSTRTRASTDTQYF. In DNA form, the CDR3 reads TGTGCCAGCAGCTCAACTCGGACACGGGCTAGCACAGATACGCAGTATTTT. The variable domain in full, completed from reference TRBV9 and TRBJ2-3, reads DSGVTQTPKHLITATGQRVTLRCSPRSGDLSVYWYQQSLDQGLQFLIQYYNGEERAKGNILERFSAQQFPDLHSELNLSSLELGDSALYFCASSSTRTRASTDTQYFGPGTRLTVL.

The chain uses TRBV27 and TRBJ2-5; TRBD2 matches 9 bases. Germline V gives CDR1 MNHEY, CDR2 SMNVEV (reference sequence). The CDR3 is 14 amino acids. With 6 bases clipped from V and 2 bases from J, the junction kept 4 bases outside the gene matches. The CDR3 protein is CASRTLAGQETQYF. The CDR3 nucleotides read TGTGCCAGCAGGACCCTAGCGGGGCAAGAGACCCAGTACTTC.

The CDR3 region is CASSPGQGRDSPLHF. In DNA, the CDR3 is TGCGCCAGCAGCCCCGGACAGGGTCGTGATTCACCCCTCCACTTT. V usage is TRBV5-1 and J usage is TRBJ1-6; 8 bases fit TRBD1. The junction had 8 bases not matched to a gene; V was cut back by 4 bases and J by 8 bases. CDR1 and CDR2 from the germline V gene are SGHRS and YFSETQ. The CDR3 length is 15 residues.

The chain recombines TRBV12-5 with TRBJ2-3; a weak D match, TRBD2 (6 bases). The V and J ends lost 0 bases and 0 bases respectively, with 10 bases between them. CDR1 LGHNT and CDR2 FRNRAP come from the germline V gene. The CDR3 spans 16 residues. The CDR3 region is CASGLVQRASTDTQYF. The CDR3 DNA reads TGTGCTAGTGGTTTGGTACAGCGGGCTAGCACAGATACGCAGTATTTT.

This clone was recorded a few times. The chain carries TRBV28 and TRBJ1-6; 7 positions match TRBD1. The CDR3 consists of 17 residues. The V gene end was trimmed by 2 bases and the J gene end by 0 bases; junction bases not matched to a gene: 4. Per germline, CDR1 MDHEN and CDR2 SYDVKM. CDR3 sequence (DNA): TGTGCCAGCAGTTTAACGGACAGGAGCTCCTATAATTCACCCCTCCACTTT. Protein: CASSLTDRSSYNSPLHF.

V gene TRBV19 combines with J gene TRBJ2-5; the D is unclear. Trimming shortened V by 3 bases and J by 0 bases, and 14 bases separated the two germline ends. Germline-derived CDR1 and CDR2 are LNHDA and SQIVND (reference sequence). This CDR3 comprises 16 residues. CDR3 protein: CASSIGLNRYQETQYF. CDR3 nucleotide sequence: TGTGCCAGTAGTATCGGGTTGAACCGGTACCAAGAGACCCAGTACTTC.

The chain has TRBV28 and TRBJ2-4, with 8 nucleotides matching TRBD2. The CDR3 runs to 18 residues. The V gene's germline CDR1 is MDHEN and CDR2 SYDVKM. The ends lost 5 bases at V and 0 bases at J; junction bases unmatched: 12. CDR3 protein: CASSPGGVLILAKNIQYF. The CDR3, as DNA: TGTGCCAGCAGTCCCGGGGGGGTCTTAATATTAGCCAAAAACATTCAGTACTTC.